Detailed here is one T cell receptor (beta chain). The data are from a study of blood T cell repertoires in COVID-19. CDR1 is KGHDR, CDR2 SFDVKD, per germline. The CDR3 totals 11 residues. Trimming cost V 6 bases and J 8 bases, with 7 bases left between them. Authors' methods: It was from reference gene primer amplification that nucleated cell counts were estimated. Sequencing was performed with immunoSEQ multiplex PCR; in TCRdb, only in-frame clones are kept and a portion is missing. That table supplies the V and J calls and clone size; D and trimming were determined from the DNA. The table lists about 120,000 clones, 75% to 90% of them singletons.

The sample comprised peripheral blood. The clonotype was recovered from a woman between 65 and 79 years old with acute or convalescent COVID-19. The genes are TRBV24-1 and TRBJ2-1; D is undetermined. CDR3 DNA sequence: TGTGCCACCAGTTCTATGTATGAGCAGTTCTTC. Protein: CATSSMYEQFF.